This TCR beta chain was recovered during a study of control samples from healthy donors and cancer patients. Germline V CDR1 and CDR2: SNHLY, FYNNEI. The CDR3 totals 14 residues. The germline V and J ends were trimmed by 4 bases and 1 base, with 10 bases remaining between them. Profiled with immunoSEQ multiplex PCR; TCRdb holds only in-frame clones, not every one. The sample consists of tens of thousands of clones, over 90% of them appearing once. The J gene is TRBJ1-1, the V gene TRBV2, with unresolved D. The sequenced sample consisted of blood. This receptor was identified in a woman aged 25 to 39 in good health. The CDR3 coding sequence is TGTGCCAGCAGTGTAGGGCAGGCGAACACTGAAGCTTTCTTT. This sequence encodes CASSVGQANTEAFF.